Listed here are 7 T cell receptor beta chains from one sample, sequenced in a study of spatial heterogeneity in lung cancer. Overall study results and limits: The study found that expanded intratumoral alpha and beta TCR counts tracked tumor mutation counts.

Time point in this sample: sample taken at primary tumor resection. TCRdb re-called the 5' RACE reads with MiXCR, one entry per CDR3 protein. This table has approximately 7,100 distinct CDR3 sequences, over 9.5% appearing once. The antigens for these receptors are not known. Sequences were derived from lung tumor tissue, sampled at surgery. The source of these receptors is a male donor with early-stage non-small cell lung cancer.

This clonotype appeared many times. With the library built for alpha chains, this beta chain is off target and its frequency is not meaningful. CDR3 bases: TGCAGTGCTAGTCCGCGGGAGAATCTGCACGAGCAGTACTTC. The encoded protein is CSASPRENLHEQYF. The V gene is TRBV20-1, the J gene TRBJ2-7, with 7 bases matching TRBD2. Germline V gene lookup returns CDR1 DFQATT and CDR2 SNEGSKA (reference sequence). Trimming removed 3 bases from V and 5 bases from J; junction bases left unmatched: 10. The CDR3 consists of 14 residues.

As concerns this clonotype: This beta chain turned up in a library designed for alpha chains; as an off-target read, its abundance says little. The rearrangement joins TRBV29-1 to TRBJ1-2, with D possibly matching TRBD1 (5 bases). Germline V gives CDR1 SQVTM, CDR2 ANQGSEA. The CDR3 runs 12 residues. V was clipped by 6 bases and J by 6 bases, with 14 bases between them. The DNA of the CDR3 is TGCAGCGTAATGACAGTTCTAAATGGCTACACCTTC. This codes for CSVMTVLNGYTF.

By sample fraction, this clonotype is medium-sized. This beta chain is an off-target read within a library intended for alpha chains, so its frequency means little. The CDR3 reads CASSLEGGTSYEQYF. CDR3 DNA: TGTGCCAGCAGCTTAGAGGGCGGAACCTCCTACGAGCAGTACTTC. The chain carries TRBV7-2 and TRBJ2-7; D remains ambiguous. V lost 1 base, J lost 0 bases, and 10 bases lay in between. In germline, CDR1 is SGHTA, CDR2 FQGNSA. This CDR3 is built from 15 residues.

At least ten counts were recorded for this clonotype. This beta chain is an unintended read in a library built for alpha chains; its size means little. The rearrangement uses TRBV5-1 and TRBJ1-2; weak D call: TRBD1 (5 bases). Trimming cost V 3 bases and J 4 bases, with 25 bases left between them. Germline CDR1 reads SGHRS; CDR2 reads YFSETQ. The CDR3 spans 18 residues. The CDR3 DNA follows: TGCGCCAGCAGCTCGGTCCCGGAAGGGGCCCACTCAGTCTATGGCTACACCTTC. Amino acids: CASSSVPEGAHSVYGYTF. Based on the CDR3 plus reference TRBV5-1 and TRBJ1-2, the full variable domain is KAGVTQTPRYLIKTRGQQVTLSCSPISGHRSVSWYQQTPGQGLQFLFEYFSETQRNKGNFPGRFSGRQFSNSRSEMNVSTLELGDSALYLCASSSVPEGAHSVYGYTFGSGTRLTVV.

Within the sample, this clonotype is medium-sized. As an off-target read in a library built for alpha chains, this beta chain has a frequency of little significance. The CDR3 bases are TGCGCCAGCAGCCTTGGGACTAGCGGGAGCGACGAGCAGTACTTC. As protein: CASSLGTSGSDEQYF. The chain carries TRBV5-1 and TRBJ2-7; TRBD2 matches at 14 bases. CDR3 size: 15 residues. CDR1 is SGHRS and CDR2 is YFSETQ in the germline V gene. V was clipped by 4 bases and J by 5 bases; unmatched bases: 5.

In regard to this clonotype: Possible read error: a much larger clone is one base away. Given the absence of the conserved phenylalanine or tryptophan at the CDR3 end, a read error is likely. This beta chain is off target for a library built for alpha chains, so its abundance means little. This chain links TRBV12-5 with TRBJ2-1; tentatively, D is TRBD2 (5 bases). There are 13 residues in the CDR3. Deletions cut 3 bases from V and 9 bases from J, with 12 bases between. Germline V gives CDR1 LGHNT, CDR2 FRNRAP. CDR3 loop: CASGLEEGSEQFS. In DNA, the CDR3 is TGTGCTAGTGGTTTAGAAGAGGGATCTGAGCAGTTCTCC.

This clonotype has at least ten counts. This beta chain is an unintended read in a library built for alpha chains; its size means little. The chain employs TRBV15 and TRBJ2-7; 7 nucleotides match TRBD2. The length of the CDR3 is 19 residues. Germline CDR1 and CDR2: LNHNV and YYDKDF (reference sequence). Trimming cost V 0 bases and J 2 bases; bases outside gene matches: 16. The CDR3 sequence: CATSRDSRSLAKGTYEQYF. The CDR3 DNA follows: TGTGCCACCAGCAGAGATTCTCGTTCACTAGCGAAAGGGACCTACGAGCAGTACTTC.